These 7 T cell receptor beta chains were sequenced from one sample in a study of shared clonotypes between healthy human individuals. CD45RO negativity and positive selection for CCR7 defined naive CD8 cells, a population that excluded terminally differentiated effector memory CD45RA+ cells. TCRdb keeps only in-frame clones here, not all; method: immunoSEQ multiplex PCR. The data hold hundreds of thousands of clones, with about 95% observed a single time. The specimen was naive CD8+ T cells sorted from blood. The receptors were sampled from a woman aged 25-40 years in good health.

The rearrangement uses TRBV5-1 and TRBJ1-4; D is undetermined. V lost 4 bases to trimming and J lost 2 bases, with 12 bases between them. Germline CDR1 is SGHRS and CDR2 is YFSETQ. The CDR3 runs 15 residues. This chain's CDR3 is CASSATKATNEKLFF. CDR3 DNA: TGCGCCAGCAGCGCGACGAAGGCGACTAATGAAAAACTGTTTTTT. Complete variable domain (other parts from reference TRBV5-1 and TRBJ1-4): KAGVTQTPRYLIKTRGQQVTLSCSPISGHRSVSWYQQTPGQGLQFLFEYFSETQRNKGNFPGRFSGRQFSNSRSEMNVSTLELGDSALYLCASSATKATNEKLFFGSGTQLSVL.

The chain couples TRBV7-8 to TRBJ2-7; D uncertain. CDR3 length: 10 amino acids. Deletions cut 2 bases from V and 6 bases from J, with 2 bases between. In germline, CDR1 is SGHVS, CDR2 FQNEAQ. The CDR3 spells CASSLREQYF. CDR3 nucleotide sequence: TGTGCCAGCAGCTTACGCGAGCAGTACTTC.

The CDR3 coding sequence is TGTGCCAGCAGTTTATGGTACGAGCAGTACTTC. It specifies CASSLWYEQYF. The chain carries TRBV28 and TRBJ2-7; D is uncertain. Germline CDR1 is MDHEN and CDR2 is SYDVKM. Trimming stripped 0 bases from V and 4 bases from J, with 1 base between. The CDR3 contains 11 residues.

With regard to this clone: Because the CDR3's place on the DNA is in doubt, the DNA is left out and the CDR3 is given as listed by TCRdb. The chain combines TRBV2 with TRBJ2-5; the D call in the table, TRBD2, was not verified against the DNA. The CDR3 sequence runs 15 residues, both termini included. CDR1 and CDR2 (germline): SNHLY, FYNNEI. The CDR3 protein is CASSTSGPEGLEQYF.

V is TRBV19 and J is TRBJ1-1, with D unclear. The CDR3 consists of 15 residues. The ends were cut back, 0 bases at V and 1 base at J, with 9 bases in the middle. Germline-derived CDR1 and CDR2 are LNHDA and SQIVND (reference sequence). The CDR3 DNA reads as TGTGCCAGTAGTATAGATCCGGGCCCGAACACTGAAGCTTTCTTT. Translated: CASSIDPGPNTEAFF. The whole variable domain, filled in from reference TRBV19 and TRBJ1-1, reads DGGITQSPKYLFRKEGQNVTLSCEQNLNHDAMYWYRQDPGQGLRLIYYSQIVNDFQKGDIAEGYSVSREKKESFPLTVTSAQKNPTAFYLCASSIDPGPNTEAFFGQGTRLTVV.

This rearrangement joins TRBV5-1 to TRBJ2-1; 10 nucleotides align to TRBD2. Germline assignment: CDR1 SGHRS and CDR2 YFSETQ. This CDR3 has 18 residues. After removal of 0 bases from V and 3 bases from J, the junction contained 9 bases not matched to a gene. DNA for the CDR3: TGCGCCAGCAGCTTGGCCGAAGCGGGAGGGCCTATCTACAATGAGCAGTTCTTC. Its translation: CASSLAEAGGPIYNEQFF.

This rearrangement joins TRBV13 to TRBJ2-5; tentative D call: TRBD2 (6 bases). V shed 4 bases and J shed 1 base, with 16 bases lying between them. CDR3 length equals 16 residues. In germline, CDR1 is PRHDT, CDR2 FYEKMQ (reference sequence). The CDR3 loop reads CASSSHGAGPQETQYF. The CDR3 nucleotides are TGTGCCAGCAGCTCCCACGGGGCGGGACCCCAAGAGACCCAGTACTTC.